One and the same sample provided the 23 T cell receptor beta chains below, sequenced in a study of PD-L1 blockade in urothelial cancer. The repertoire was sequenced with immunoSEQ multiplex PCR; TCRdb's copy has only in-frame clones and lacks some. The table lists 85,000 to 95,000 clones, roughly 89% of them singletons. Regarding time point: pretreatment peripheral blood. Sequencing was performed on PBMCs, taken around atezolizumab (anti-PD-L1) treatment. Source of these receptors: a man aged 60 to 75 with urothelial cancer.

This sequence joins TRBV11-2 and TRBJ1-3; no definite D call. Germline values: CDR1 SGHAT, CDR2 FQNNGV. The V end lost 8 bases, the J end lost 0 bases, and 17 bases lay between the germline ends. This CDR3 has 16 amino acids. The CDR3 protein is CASGGLPGYSGNTIYF. CDR3 nucleotide sequence: TGTGCCAGCGGCGGGTTACCGGGCTACTCTGGAAACACCATATATTTT.

The chain combines TRBV7-2 with TRBJ2-1; D is possibly TRBD2 (6 bases). The CDR3 is 16 amino acids. CDR1 is SGHTA, CDR2 FQGNSA, per germline. Trimming removed 1 base at V and 1 base at J, with 11 bases between. The CDR3 spells CASSLGGVGSYNEQFF. DNA for the CDR3: TGTGCCAGCAGCTTAGGGGGGGTAGGGTCCTACAATGAGCAGTTCTTC. Drawing the rest from reference TRBV7-2 and TRBJ2-1, the complete variable domain is GAGVSQSPSNKVTEKGKDVELRCDPISGHTALYWYRQSLGQGLEFLIYFQGNSAPDKSGLPSDRFSAERTGGSVSTLTIQRTQQEDSAVYLCASSLGGVGSYNEQFFGPGTRLTVL.

This clone showed up just a few times. This chain connects TRBV5-1 to TRBJ2-7, with D maybe TRBD1 (5 bases). Germline CDR1 and CDR2: SGHRS and YFSETQ. V was shortened by 2 bases and J by 6 bases, with 12 bases between the two germline ends. The length of the CDR3 is 13 residues. DNA for the CDR3: TGCGCCAGCAGCTTAGGACACGGCCTCGAGCAGTACTTC. Its protein is CASSLGHGLEQYF.

The V gene is TRBV5-1, the J gene TRBJ2-1; D is perhaps TRBD2 (5 bases). CDR3 length equals 13 residues. With 0 bases removed from V and 9 bases from J, the gap between germline ends came to 10 bases. CDR1 SGHRS and CDR2 YFSETQ come from the germline V gene. CDR3 sequence reads: CASSLALEGEQFF. CDR3 nucleotides: TGCGCCAGCAGCTTGGCCCTAGAGGGTGAGCAGTTCTTC.

The CDR3 sequence is CASSFGGGPGDTQYF. The CDR3 DNA sequence: TGTGCCAGCAGCTTTGGGGGGGGGCCCGGAGATACGCAGTATTTT. This chain uses TRBV5-6 with TRBJ2-3, with D perhaps TRBD2 (7 bases). The ends were cut back, 2 bases at V and 5 bases at J, with 15 bases in the middle. The CDR3 length is 15 residues. Germline V gene lookup returns CDR1 SGHDT and CDR2 YYEEEE.

The rearrangement uses TRBV29-1 and TRBJ2-3, with D perhaps matching TRBD2 (5 bases). Germline V gene data show CDR1 as SQVTM and CDR2 as ANQGSEA. V lost 4 bases and J 0 bases, leaving 11 bases between the germline ends. The CDR3 consists of 14 residues. CDR3 sequence: CSVAERRSTDTQYF. CDR3 in DNA: TGCAGCGTTGCTGAGCGGAGGAGCACAGATACGCAGTATTTT.

This clone was seen just once. V usage is TRBV2 and J usage is TRBJ1-6; 8 bases agree with TRBD1. With 3 bases clipped from V and 2 bases from J, the junction kept 3 bases outside the gene matches. Germline lookup yields CDR1 SNHLY and CDR2 FYNNEI. The length of the CDR3 is 16 residues. CDR3 in amino acids: CASSDKTGAYNSPLHF. The CDR3 DNA sequence: TGTGCCAGCAGTGATAAGACAGGGGCCTATAATTCACCCCTCCACTTT.

This chain uses TRBV7-9 with TRBJ1-2; no clear D gene. V was shortened by 1 base and J by 8 bases, with 11 bases between the two germline ends. Germline V lookup: CDR1 SEHNR, CDR2 FQNEAQ (reference sequence). CDR3 size: 13 residues. For the CDR3, the DNA is TGTGCCAGCAGCTTAGACCCAACTAGAGGCTACACCTTC. Its translation is CASSLDPTRGYTF.

J is TRBJ2-3 and V is TRBV7-9; no clear D gene. CDR3 size: 12 residues. CDR1 is SEHNR and CDR2 is FQNEAQ in the germline V gene (reference sequence). V lost 2 bases, J lost 6 bases, and 6 bases lay in between. The CDR3 here is CASSLPMDTQYF. In DNA form, the CDR3 reads TGTGCCAGCAGCTTACCCATGGATACGCAGTATTTT. The variable domain in full, completed from reference TRBV7-9 and TRBJ2-3, reads DTGVSQNPRHKITKRGQNVTFRCDPISEHNRLYWYRQTLGQGPEFLTYFQNEAQLEKSRLLSDRFSAERPKGSFSTLEIQRTEQGDSAMYLCASSLPMDTQYFGPGTRLTVL.

The chain combines TRBV4-1 with TRBJ2-2, with D tentatively TRBD1 (6 bases). Between the trimmed V and J ends, which lost 4 bases and 5 bases, there was a span of 17 bases. Germline V gene lookup returns CDR1 MGHRA and CDR2 YSYEKL. The CDR3 is made up of 16 amino acids. CDR3 nucleotides: TGCGCCAGCAGCCCCCCCGGGGACACGATGACCGGGGAGCTGTTTTTT. Its translation: CASSPPGDTMTGELFF.

This clone has a single count. V usage is TRBV4-2 and J usage is TRBJ1-6; 8 positions match TRBD1. The CDR3 has 15 residues. Germline assignment: CDR1 LGHNA and CDR2 YNFKEQ. Unmatched junction bases numbered 2, after V lost 0 bases and J lost 7 bases. The CDR3 here is CASSQEQGVNSPLHF. The DNA for the CDR3 is TGTGCCAGCAGCCAAGAACAGGGGGTAAATTCACCCCTCCACTTT.

The gene calls are TRBV27 and TRBJ2-7, with 8 nucleotides matching TRBD2. CDR1 is MNHEY, CDR2 SMNVEV, per germline (reference sequence). This CDR3 has 17 amino acids. V was pared by 5 bases and J by 4 bases, with 16 bases of the junction left unmatched. Here the CDR3 reads CASSPLIGGGRFYEQYF. CDR3 nucleotide sequence: TGTGCCAGCAGTCCCCTAATCGGGGGGGGGCGGTTTTACGAGCAGTACTTC.

J is TRBJ2-7 and V is TRBV7-8, with 7 bases fitting TRBD1. The germline CDR1 and CDR2 sequences are SGHVS and FQNEAQ. Trimming took 7 bases from V and 2 from J; bases not matched to a gene: 11. The CDR3 has 15 amino acids. The CDR3 region is CASKLRGHLPYEQYF. The CDR3 coding sequence is TGTGCCAGCAAATTGAGGGGGCACCTTCCCTACGAGCAGTACTTC.

This rearrangement joins TRBV4-3 to TRBJ2-2; the match to TRBD1 covers 9 bases. The V and J ends lost 0 bases and 3 bases, in that order; junction bases with no gene match: 8. CDR3 length: 18 residues. Germline V lookup: CDR1 LGHNA, CDR2 YSLEER. The CDR3 DNA follows: TGCGCCAGCAGCCAAGATCTATCGGGACAGGGCTACACCGGGGAGCTGTTTTTT. It yields the protein CASSQDLSGQGYTGELFF.

This clone occurred a few times. V usage is TRBV11-2 and J usage is TRBJ2-3, with no clear D. This CDR3 contains 14 residues. The V gene's germline CDR1 is SGHAT and CDR2 FQNNGV. Trimming removed 3 bases from V and 0 bases from J, with 7 bases in between. The CDR3 reads CASSFVTSTDTQYF. In nucleotides, the CDR3 is TGTGCCAGCAGCTTTGTTACTAGCACAGATACGCAGTATTTT.

The V and J genes are TRBV7-8 and TRBJ2-5, with a possible D match to TRBD2 (5 bases). The CDR3 is 14 amino acids. In germline, CDR1 is SGHVS, CDR2 FQNEAQ. The V and J ends lost 5 bases and 3 bases respectively, with 13 bases between them. CDR3 sequence reads: CASSVQPAEETQYF. The CDR3 DNA sequence: TGTGCCAGCAGCGTACAACCAGCGGAAGAGACCCAGTACTTC.

The chain has TRBV7-3 and TRBJ2-5, with 7 bases aligning to TRBD2. Germline trimming cut 8 bases from V and 10 bases from J; bases unmatched to any gene: 1. There are 9 residues in the CDR3. Germline CDR1 reads SGHTA; CDR2 reads FQGTGA. CDR3 protein: CASRGDQYF. The DNA for the CDR3 is TGTGCCAGCCGGGGGGACCAGTACTTC.

A single count supports this clone. CDR3 DNA sequence: TGTGCCAGCAGTGACCACGGGACTAGCGGGGGACTCACCTACAATGAGCAGTTCTTC. Encoded protein: CASSDHGTSGGLTYNEQFF. V and J are TRBV6-1 and TRBJ2-1, with 14 nucleotides matching TRBD2. The trim removed 3 bases at V and 2 bases at J, leaving 9 bases unmatched. Germline V gene sequence: CDR1 MNHNS, CDR2 SASEGT. This CDR3 has 19 amino acids.

The count of this clone is one. The chain has TRBV19 and TRBJ2-2; 14 nucleotides line up with TRBD2. Germline V CDR1 and CDR2: LNHDA, SQIVND (reference sequence). The CDR3 is 17 residues long. V lost 6 bases to trimming and J lost 4 bases; unmatched junction nucleotides: 7. The CDR3 protein is CASRRLAGGNGTGELFF. DNA of the CDR3: TGTGCCAGTAGGAGACTAGCGGGGGGGAACGGCACCGGGGAGCTGTTTTTT. The variable domain in full, completed from reference TRBV19 and TRBJ2-2, reads DGGITQSPKYLFRKEGQNVTLSCEQNLNHDAMYWYRQDPGQGLRLIYYSQIVNDFQKGDIAEGYSVSREKKESFPLTVTSAQKNPTAFYLCASRRLAGGNGTGELFFGEGSRLTVL.

This chain links TRBV5-1 with TRBJ2-1; no clear D. The germline V gene has CDR1 SGHRS and CDR2 YFSETQ. The V and J ends lost 3 bases and 0 bases respectively, with 10 bases between them. CDR3 length: 15 residues. CDR3 loop: CASSSDWSSYNEQFF. The CDR3, as DNA: TGCGCCAGCAGCTCTGACTGGAGCTCCTACAATGAGCAGTTCTTC.

The CDR3, as DNA: TGTGCCAGCAGCTTGGGCGGCGGGGAAAAACTGTTTTTT. Its translation: CASSLGGGEKLFF. The V and J genes are TRBV5-5 and TRBJ1-4; D call uncertain. V was shortened by 0 bases and J by 8 bases, with 8 bases between the two germline ends. Germline V gene data show CDR1 as SGHKS and CDR2 as YYEKEE (reference sequence). The CDR3 is 13 residues long.

Comment on this clone: An end of the junction does not agree with germline; a read error may underlie this. The V and J genes are TRBV7-7 and TRBJ2-1, with D maybe TRBD1 (5 bases). The CDR3 is made up of 17 amino acids. Germline V CDR1 and CDR2: SSHAT, FNYEAQ (reference sequence). CDR3 in amino acids: CASSLVVGPVGYNEQFF. The CDR3, as DNA: TGTGCTAGCAGCTTAGTGGTGGGGCCCGTTGGGTACAATGAGCAGTTCTTC.

This clone was observed a handful of times. J is TRBJ2-1 and V is TRBV7-3; 7 positions agree with TRBD2. Germline trimming cut 6 bases from V and 0 bases from J; bases unmatched to any gene: 14. There are 18 residues in the CDR3. Germline V gene sequence: CDR1 SGHTA, CDR2 FQGTGA. The CDR3 DNA is TGTGCCAGCAGGTTCCCTCAAGGTGGCGGGAGCTCCTACAATGAGCAGTTCTTC. This gives the protein CASRFPQGGGSSYNEQFF.